The clone carrying this T cell receptor (delta chain) has more than one count but fewer than ten. A far larger clone is one base from this, pointing to a likely read error. This sample also contains other DNA sequences that code for the same CDR3. This sample was taken from a study of gamma-delta T cells after stem cell transplantation. TCRdb reanalyzed the RT-PCR reads using CATT. The data contain several hundred delta-chain clones, roughly 2.8% of them singletons. The receptor's source is a human donor. It is not recorded whose cells these are; they may come from a transplant donor. The sequenced sample consisted of gamma-delta T cells.

The CDR3 here is CACDTLGDSLITDKLIF. CDR3 DNA: TGTGCCTGTGACACTCTGGGGGATTCCTTGATCACCGATAAACTCATTTTT. V usage is TRDV2 and J usage is TRDJ1; 9 nucleotides agree with TRDD3. CDR1 and CDR2 (germline): GEAIGNYY, EKD. This CDR3 is built from 17 residues.